This is a list of T cell receptor beta chains from one sample in a study of blood T cell repertoires in COVID-19. Sequencing was performed with immunoSEQ multiplex PCR; in TCRdb, only in-frame clones are kept and a portion is missing. The data hold roughly 250,000 clones, with 70% to 85% observed a single time. Source material: peripheral blood. These receptors all stem from a woman of 80 years or more with acute or convalescent COVID-19. CDR3s include the opening cysteine and the closing phenylalanine or tryptophan. Each record gives: D gene, clone size, J gene, V gene, CDR3 DNA, CDR3 protein. D genes are given only for firm matches. The size of a clone is reported for some rows only, either as once, few or many, or as a class for expanded clones.

.,.,TRBJ1-2,TRBV4-3,TGCGCCAGCAGCCAGGGCTATAGTTATGGCTACACCTTC,CASSQGYSYGYTF
.,few,TRBJ2-2,TRBV27,TGTGCCAGCAGTCCCAGGGTTTCAACCGGGGAGCTGTTTTTT,CASSPRVSTGELFF
.,.,TRBJ2-7,TRBV5-1,TGCGCCAGCAGCTTGAGCGGGGACACCTACGAGCAGTACTTC,CASSLSGDTYEQYF
.,.,TRBJ1-2,TRBV6-2/TRBV6-3,TGTGCCAGCAGTCCCTTCGGGAACTATGGCTACACCTTC,CASSPFGNYGYTF
.,.,TRBJ1-4,TRBV28,TGTGCCAGTCTGTCGGAGAGGGTCGAAGAAAAACTGTTTTTT,CASLSERVEEKLFF
TRBD1,few,TRBJ1-2,TRBV7-3,TGTGCCAGCAGCCCATTAACCCGGACAGGGGGCTATGGCTACACCTTC,CASSPLTRTGGYGYTF
.,once,TRBJ2-5,TRBV5-1,TGCGCCAGCAGCTTACAGTCTAGCAAAGAGACCCAGTACTTC,CASSLQSSKETQYF
.,many,TRBJ2-1,TRBV7-2,TGTGCCAGCAGCTTTAGCGGCCTCTACAATGAGCAGTTCTTC,CASSFSGLYNEQFF
.,.,TRBJ2-7,TRBV27,TGTGCCAGCAGTTTTTTCGTTCTGGGCATGAAGTACTTC,CASSFFVLGMKYF
TRBD1,.,TRBJ2-3,TRBV5-1,TGCGCCAGCAGCTTCTCGGGGCAGGGGGTAGCTGATACGCAGTATTTT,CASSFSGQGVADTQYF
TRBD2,once,TRBJ2-7,TRBV7-2,TGTGCCAGCAGCAAGGGAGGGGACGGGTACGAGCAGTACTTC,CASSKGGDGYEQYF